This T cell receptor beta chain was found in a study of Ad26.COV2.S vaccination and SARS-CoV-2 variants. As for the study in general: In the study, Ad26.COV2.S was injected intramuscularly once, or twice 56 days apart.

The CDR3 has 12 amino acids. Germline lookup yields CDR1 SEHNR and CDR2 FQNEAQ (reference sequence). With 4 bases removed from V and 5 bases from J, the gap between germline ends came to 9 bases. TCRdb's table, derived via immunoSEQ multiplex PCR, lists solely in-frame clones and lacks some. The sample yields 380,000 or so clones, 83% seen once. In the case of this clone: The sample carries other DNA sequences with the same CDR3.

Treatment of the sample: 15 to 20 received Ad26.COV2.S at low or high dose, single or two shots; roughly 5 received placebo; per-sample allocation not given. Repertoires come from day 63 after the first vaccine or placebo injection. The gene calls are TRBV7-9 and TRBJ2-7; D possibly corresponds to TRBD1 (5 bases). Sequencing used peripheral blood, obtained in a trial of Ad26.COV2.S vaccine versus placebo. This sequence was found in a person between 18 and 65 years old who received the Ad26.COV2.S COVID-19 vaccine or a placebo. For the CDR3, the DNA is TGTGCCAGCAGCTCTCAGGGTAACGAGCAGTACTTC. Its translation: CASSSQGNEQYF.